The clone carrying this T cell receptor beta chain showed up just once. V dropped 7 bases and J dropped 1 base, with 16 bases sitting between them. The CDR3 contains 16 residues. The germline V gene has CDR1 SEHNR and CDR2 FQNEAQ (reference sequence). The data derive from a study of blood T cell repertoires in COVID-19. Study summary: Samples taken during acute and convalescent COVID-19 were collected in the United States, Italy and Spain. PBMCs, B-cell-depleted T cells, or T cells were the source of the cDNA or gDNA that made up the material.

Original analysis: Reference gene primer amplification gave estimated nucleated cell counts. Sequenced by immunoSEQ multiplex PCR; TCRdb stores in-frame clones only, minus some. The DNA was the basis for D and trimming; V, J and clone size are from that table. This table holds about 120,000 clones, roughly nine tenths found once. This clonotype originated in a man in his forties with acute or convalescent COVID-19. The material sequenced was peripheral blood. The chain links TRBV7-9 to TRBJ2-2; D gene ambiguous. The CDR3 sequence is CASTFVGPLNTGELFF. The CDR3 region has the DNA TGTGCCAGCACCTTCGTTGGGCCATTGAACACCGGGGAGCTGTTTTTT. Variable domain in full (rest from reference TRBV7-9 and TRBJ2-2): DTGVSQNPRHKITKRGQNVTFRCDPISEHNRLYWYRQTLGQGPEFLTYFQNEAQLEKSRLLSDRFSAERPKGSFSTLEIQRTEQGDSAMYLCASTFVGPLNTGELFFGEGSRLTVL.